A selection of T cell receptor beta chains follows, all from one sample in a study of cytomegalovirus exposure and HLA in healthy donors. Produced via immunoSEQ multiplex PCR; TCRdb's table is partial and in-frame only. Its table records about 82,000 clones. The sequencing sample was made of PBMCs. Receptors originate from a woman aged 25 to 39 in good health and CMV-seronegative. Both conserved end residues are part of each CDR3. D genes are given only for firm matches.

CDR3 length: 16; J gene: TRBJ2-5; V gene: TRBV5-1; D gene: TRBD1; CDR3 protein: CASSLFLTGGGETQYF; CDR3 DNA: TGCGCCAGCAGCTTGTTTTTGACAGGGGGCGGAGAGACCCAGTACTTC
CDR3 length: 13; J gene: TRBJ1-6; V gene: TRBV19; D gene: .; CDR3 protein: CASSTIDNSPLHF; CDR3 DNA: TGTGCCAGTAGTACCATTGATAATTCACCCCTCCACTTT
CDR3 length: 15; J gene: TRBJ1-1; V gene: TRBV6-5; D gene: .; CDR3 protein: CASSYDRGRGTEAFF; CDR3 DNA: TGTGCCAGCAGTTACGACCGGGGGAGGGGCACTGAAGCTTTCTTT
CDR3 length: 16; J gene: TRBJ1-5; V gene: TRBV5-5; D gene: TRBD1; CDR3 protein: CASSLTGGRGNQPQHF; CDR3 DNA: TGTGCCAGCAGCTTAACAGGGGGTAGGGGCAATCAGCCCCAGCATTTT
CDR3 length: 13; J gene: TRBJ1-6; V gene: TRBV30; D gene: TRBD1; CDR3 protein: CAWRGQGDSPLHF; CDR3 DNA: TGTGCCTGGAGGGGACAGGGGGATTCACCCCTCCACTTT
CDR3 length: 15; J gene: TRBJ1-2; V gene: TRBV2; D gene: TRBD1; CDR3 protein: CASSLGQNSNYGYTF; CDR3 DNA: TGTGCCAGCAGTCTGGGACAGAACTCCAACTATGGCTACACCTTC
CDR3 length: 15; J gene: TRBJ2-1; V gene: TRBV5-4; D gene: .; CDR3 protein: CASTLYGRGRNEQFF; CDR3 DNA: TGTGCCAGCACCCTCTATGGACGAGGGCGCAATGAGCAGTTCTTC
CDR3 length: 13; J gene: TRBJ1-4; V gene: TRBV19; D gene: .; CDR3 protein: CASSWRASEKLFF; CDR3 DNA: TGTGCCAGTAGCTGGCGGGCCAGTGAAAAACTGTTTTTT
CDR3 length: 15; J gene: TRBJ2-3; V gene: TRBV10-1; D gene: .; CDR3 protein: CASSESRPVVDTQYF; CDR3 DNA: TGCGCCAGCAGTGAGTCGCGGCCCGTGGTAGATACGCAGTATTTT
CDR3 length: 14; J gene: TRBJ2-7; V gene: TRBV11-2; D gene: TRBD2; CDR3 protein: CASSLGGGSYEQYF; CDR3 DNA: TGTGCCAGCAGCTTAGGCGGGGGTTCCTACGAGCAGTACTTC
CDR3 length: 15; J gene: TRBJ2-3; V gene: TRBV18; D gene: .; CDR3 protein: CASRPLAVGTDTQYF; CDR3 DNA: TGTGCCAGCAGACCTCTGGCGGTGGGCACAGATACGCAGTATTTT
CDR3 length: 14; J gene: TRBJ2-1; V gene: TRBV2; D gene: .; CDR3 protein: CASSRDLNPNEQFF; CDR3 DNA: TGTGCCAGCAGCCGGGATCTGAACCCCAATGAGCAGTTCTTC
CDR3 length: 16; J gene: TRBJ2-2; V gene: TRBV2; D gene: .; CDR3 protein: CASSHHWTTDTGELFF; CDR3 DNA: TGTGCCAGCAGTCACCACTGGACTACCGACACCGGGGAGCTGTTTTTT
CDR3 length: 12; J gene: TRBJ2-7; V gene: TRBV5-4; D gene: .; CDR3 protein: CASSSTGNEQYF; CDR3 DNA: TGTGCCAGCAGCTCTACAGGAAACGAGCAGTACTTC
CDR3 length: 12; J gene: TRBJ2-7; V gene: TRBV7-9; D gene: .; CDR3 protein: CASTGDIYEQYF; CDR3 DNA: TGTGCCAGCACCGGGGACATCTACGAGCAGTACTTC
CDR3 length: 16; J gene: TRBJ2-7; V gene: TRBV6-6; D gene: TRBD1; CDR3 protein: CASSYAKGQGAYEQYF; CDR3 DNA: TGTGCCAGCAGTTACGCAAAGGGACAGGGGGCCTACGAGCAGTACTTC
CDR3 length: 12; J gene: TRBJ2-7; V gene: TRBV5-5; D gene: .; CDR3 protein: CASSSRMYEQYF; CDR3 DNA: TGTGCCAGCAGCTCCCGTATGTACGAGCAGTACTTC
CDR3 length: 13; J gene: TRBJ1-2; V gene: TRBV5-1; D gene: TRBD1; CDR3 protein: CASSDTGGYGYTF; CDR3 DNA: TGCGCCAGCAGCGATACAGGGGGATATGGCTACACCTTC
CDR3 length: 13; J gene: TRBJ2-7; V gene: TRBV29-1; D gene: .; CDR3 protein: CSVAGGSAYEQYF; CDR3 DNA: TGCAGCGTTGCCGGGGGAAGCGCCTACGAGCAGTACTTC
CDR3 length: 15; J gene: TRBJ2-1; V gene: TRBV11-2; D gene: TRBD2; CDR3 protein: CASSPGLGVTNEQFF; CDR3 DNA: TGTGCCAGCAGCCCGGGACTAGGTGTAACAAATGAGCAGTTCTTC
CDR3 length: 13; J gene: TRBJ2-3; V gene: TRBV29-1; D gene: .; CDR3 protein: CSVEGRFTDTQYF; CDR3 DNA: TGCAGCGTTGAAGGCCGGTTCACAGATACGCAGTATTTT
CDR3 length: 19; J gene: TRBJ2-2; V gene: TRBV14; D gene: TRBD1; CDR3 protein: CASSLYLPGTGRNTGELFF; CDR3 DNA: TGTGCCAGCAGCCTATATTTACCCGGGACAGGAAGGAACACCGGGGAGCTGTTTTTT
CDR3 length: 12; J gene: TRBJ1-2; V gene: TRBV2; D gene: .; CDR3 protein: CASRRGQEGYTF; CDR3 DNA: TGTGCCAGCAGGCGGGGGCAGGAAGGCTACACCTTC
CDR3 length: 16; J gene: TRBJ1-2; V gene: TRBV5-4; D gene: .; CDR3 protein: CASSPRWTAANYGYTF; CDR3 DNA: TGTGCCAGCAGCCCTCGATGGACAGCCGCTAACTATGGCTACACCTTC
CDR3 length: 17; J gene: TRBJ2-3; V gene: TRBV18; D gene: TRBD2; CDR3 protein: CASSPLGSGYYTDTQYF; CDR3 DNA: TGTGCCAGCTCACCATTGGGTAGCGGGTACTACACAGATACGCAGTATTTT
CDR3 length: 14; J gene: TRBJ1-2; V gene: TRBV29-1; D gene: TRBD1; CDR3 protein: CSAWTGPMLDGYTF; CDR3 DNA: TGCAGCGCCTGGACAGGGCCCATGCTTGATGGCTACACCTTC
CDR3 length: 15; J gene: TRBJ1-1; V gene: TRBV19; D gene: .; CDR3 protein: CASSSNTRGNTEAFF; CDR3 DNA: TGTGCCAGTAGTTCCAACACAAGGGGGAACACTGAAGCTTTCTTT
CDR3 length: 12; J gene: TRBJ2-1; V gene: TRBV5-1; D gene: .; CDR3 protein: CASSLIGDEQFF; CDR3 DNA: TGCGCCAGCAGCTTGATCGGGGATGAGCAGTTCTTC
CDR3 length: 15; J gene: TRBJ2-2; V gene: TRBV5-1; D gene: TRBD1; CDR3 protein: CASSPGTGYTGELFF; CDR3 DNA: TGCGCCAGCAGCCCCGGGACAGGGTACACCGGGGAGCTGTTTTTT
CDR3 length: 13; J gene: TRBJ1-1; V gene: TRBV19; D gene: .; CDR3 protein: CASSGQTGTEAFF; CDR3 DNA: TGTGCCAGTAGTGGGCAGACGGGGACTGAAGCTTTCTTT
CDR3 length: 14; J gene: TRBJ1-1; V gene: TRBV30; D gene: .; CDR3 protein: CAWSYLQGDTEAFF; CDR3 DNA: TGTGCCTGGAGTTATTTACAGGGAGACACTGAAGCTTTCTTT
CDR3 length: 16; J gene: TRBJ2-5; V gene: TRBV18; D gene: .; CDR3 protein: CASSPPREQGRETQYF; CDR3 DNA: TGTGCCAGCTCACCACCGCGTGAACAGGGAAGAGAGACCCAGTACTTC
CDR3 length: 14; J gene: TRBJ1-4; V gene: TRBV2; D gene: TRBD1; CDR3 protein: CASNPDRGLSKLFF; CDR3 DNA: TGTGCCAGCAATCCGGACAGGGGGTTATCAAAACTGTTTTTT
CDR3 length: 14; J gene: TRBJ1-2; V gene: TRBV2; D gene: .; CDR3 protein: CASSVTGPNYGYTF; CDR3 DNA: TGTGCCAGCAGTGTTACAGGCCCTAACTATGGCTACACCTTC
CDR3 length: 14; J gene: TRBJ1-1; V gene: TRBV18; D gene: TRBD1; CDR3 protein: CASSPGQGATEAFF; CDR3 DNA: TGTGCCAGCTCACCCGGACAGGGAGCCACTGAAGCTTTCTTT
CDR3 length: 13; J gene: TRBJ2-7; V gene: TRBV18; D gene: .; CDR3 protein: CASSRDIIYEQYF; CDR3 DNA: TGTGCCAGCTCACGGGACATCATTTACGAGCAGTACTTC
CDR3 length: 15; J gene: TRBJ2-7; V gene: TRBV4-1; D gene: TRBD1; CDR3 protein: CASSQTGQGAYEQYF; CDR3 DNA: TGCGCCAGCAGCCAGACGGGACAGGGTGCCTACGAGCAGTACTTC
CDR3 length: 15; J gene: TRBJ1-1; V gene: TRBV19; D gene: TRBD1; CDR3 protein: CASTHGTEMNTEAFF; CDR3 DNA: TGTGCCAGTACCCATGGGACAGAAATGAACACTGAAGCTTTCTTT
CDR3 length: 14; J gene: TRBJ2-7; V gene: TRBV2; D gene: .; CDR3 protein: CASSVGQTSYEQYF; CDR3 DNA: TGTGCCAGCAGTGTAGGACAGACTTCCTACGAGCAGTACTTC
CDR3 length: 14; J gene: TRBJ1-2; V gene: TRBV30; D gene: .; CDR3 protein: CAWSRGNGPSGYTF; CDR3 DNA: TGTGCCTGGAGTCGAGGGAACGGCCCGTCCGGCTACACCTTC
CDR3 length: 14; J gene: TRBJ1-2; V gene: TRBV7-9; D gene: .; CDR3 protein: CASSLVGGGYGYTF; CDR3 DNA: TGTGCCAGCAGCTTAGTGGGAGGAGGCTATGGCTACACCTTC
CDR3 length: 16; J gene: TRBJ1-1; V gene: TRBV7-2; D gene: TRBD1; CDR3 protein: CASSRQGGAGNTEAFF; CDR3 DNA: TGTGCCAGCAGCCGCCAGGGGGGCGCGGGGAACACTGAAGCTTTCTTT
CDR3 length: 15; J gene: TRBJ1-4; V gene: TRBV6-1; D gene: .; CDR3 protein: CASSKDWPTNEKLFF; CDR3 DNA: TGTGCCAGCAGCAAGGACTGGCCAACTAATGAAAAACTGTTTTTT
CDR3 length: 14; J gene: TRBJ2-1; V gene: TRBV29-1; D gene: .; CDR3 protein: CSVEGRVSDNEQFF; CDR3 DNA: TGCAGCGTTGAAGGCAGGGTATCCGACAATGAGCAGTTCTTC
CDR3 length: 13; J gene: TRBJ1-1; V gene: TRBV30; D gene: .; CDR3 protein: CAFMITENTEAFF; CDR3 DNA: TGTGCCTTCATGATAACAGAGAACACTGAAGCTTTCTTT
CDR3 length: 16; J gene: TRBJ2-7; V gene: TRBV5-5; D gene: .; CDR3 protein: CASSFSGTPVVYEQYF; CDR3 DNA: TGTGCCAGCAGCTTCTCGGGGACACCGGTCGTTTACGAGCAGTACTTC
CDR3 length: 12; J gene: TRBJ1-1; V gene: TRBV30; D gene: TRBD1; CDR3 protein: CAWTQWGQEAFF; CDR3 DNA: TGTGCCTGGACCCAGTGGGGACAGGAAGCTTTCTTT
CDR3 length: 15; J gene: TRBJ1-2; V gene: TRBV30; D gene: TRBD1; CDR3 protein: CAWIPDRAPGYGYTF; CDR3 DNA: TGTGCCTGGATTCCCGACAGGGCGCCCGGGTATGGCTACACCTTC
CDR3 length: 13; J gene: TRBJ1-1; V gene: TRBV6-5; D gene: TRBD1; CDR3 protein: CASSHGTATEAFF; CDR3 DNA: TGTGCCAGCAGTCACGGGACAGCCACTGAAGCTTTCTTT
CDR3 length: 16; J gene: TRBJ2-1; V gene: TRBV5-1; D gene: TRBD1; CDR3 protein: CASSSTGTGTYNEQFF; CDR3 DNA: TGCGCCAGCAGCTCGACCGGGACAGGGACTTACAATGAGCAGTTCTTC
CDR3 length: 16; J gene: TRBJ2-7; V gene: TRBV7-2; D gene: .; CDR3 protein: CASSLGQAAGSYEQYF; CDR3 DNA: TGTGCCAGCAGCCTCGGACAGGCCGCGGGATCCTACGAGCAGTACTTC
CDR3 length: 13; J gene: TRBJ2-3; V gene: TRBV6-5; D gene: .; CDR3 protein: CASSYSYTDTQYF; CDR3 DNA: TGTGCCAGCAGTTACTCTTACACAGATACGCAGTATTTT
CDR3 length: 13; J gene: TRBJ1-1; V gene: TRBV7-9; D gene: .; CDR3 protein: CASRSGGNTEAFF; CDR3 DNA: TGTGCCAGCAGATCGGGAGGGAACACTGAAGCTTTCTTT
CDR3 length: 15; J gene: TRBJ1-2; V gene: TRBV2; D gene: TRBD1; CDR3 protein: CASSDDRALKEGYTF; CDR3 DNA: TGTGCCAGCAGTGACGACAGGGCGCTAAAGGAGGGCTACACCTTC
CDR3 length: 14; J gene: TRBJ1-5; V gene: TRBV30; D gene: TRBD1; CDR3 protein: CAWSTGASNQPQHF; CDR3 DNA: TGTGCCTGGTCTACAGGGGCGAGCAATCAGCCCCAGCATTTT
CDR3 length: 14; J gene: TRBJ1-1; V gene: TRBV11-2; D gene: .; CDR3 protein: CASSDGPGAYEAFF; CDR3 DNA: TGTGCCAGCAGCGACGGTCCGGGAGCTTATGAAGCTTTCTTT
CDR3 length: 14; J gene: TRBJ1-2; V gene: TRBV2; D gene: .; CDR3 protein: CASSADSGNYGYTF; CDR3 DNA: TGTGCCAGCAGCGCCGACAGTGGTAACTATGGCTACACCTTC
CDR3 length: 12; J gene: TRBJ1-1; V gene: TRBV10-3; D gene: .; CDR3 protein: CATGGDGLQLFF; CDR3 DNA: TGTGCCACCGGGGGGGACGGCCTCCAACTTTTTTTT
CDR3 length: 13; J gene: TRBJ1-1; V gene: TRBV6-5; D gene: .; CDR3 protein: CASSSTGNTEAFF; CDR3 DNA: TGTGCCAGCAGTTCGACAGGGAACACTGAAGCTTTCTTT